Described below is a single T cell receptor beta chain sequence and its context. Its antigen is still unknown. Each donor was healthy, and each was a bone marrow donor. Germline values: CDR1 LNHDA, CDR2 SQIVND (reference sequence). Trimming took off 0 bases at V and 7 bases at J, with 13 bases between the two ends. CDR3 length equals 15 residues. The PCR used 60 Vbeta and 13 Jbeta primers. Sequencing used immunoSEQ multiplex PCR; TCRdb keeps in-frame clones, though not all of them. The sample shows 150,000 to 200,000 clones, 68% of them seen only once. The source of the sample is a study of cytomegalovirus exposure and HLA in healthy donors. Study-level points and caveats: Reported performance of the classifier showed diagnosis of cytomegalovirus status with high specificity and sensitivity. A later analysis linked a missense DCLRE1C variant to TCR beta V- and J-gene trimming.

This sequence joins TRBV19 and TRBJ2-1; D unresolved. The sequence came from a woman between 40 and 50 years old in good health and CMV-seropositive. The specimen sequenced was PBMCs. The CDR3 spells CASSIELNPENEQFF. CDR3 nucleotides: TGTGCCAGTAGTATAGAACTCAACCCTGAAAATGAGCAGTTCTTC.